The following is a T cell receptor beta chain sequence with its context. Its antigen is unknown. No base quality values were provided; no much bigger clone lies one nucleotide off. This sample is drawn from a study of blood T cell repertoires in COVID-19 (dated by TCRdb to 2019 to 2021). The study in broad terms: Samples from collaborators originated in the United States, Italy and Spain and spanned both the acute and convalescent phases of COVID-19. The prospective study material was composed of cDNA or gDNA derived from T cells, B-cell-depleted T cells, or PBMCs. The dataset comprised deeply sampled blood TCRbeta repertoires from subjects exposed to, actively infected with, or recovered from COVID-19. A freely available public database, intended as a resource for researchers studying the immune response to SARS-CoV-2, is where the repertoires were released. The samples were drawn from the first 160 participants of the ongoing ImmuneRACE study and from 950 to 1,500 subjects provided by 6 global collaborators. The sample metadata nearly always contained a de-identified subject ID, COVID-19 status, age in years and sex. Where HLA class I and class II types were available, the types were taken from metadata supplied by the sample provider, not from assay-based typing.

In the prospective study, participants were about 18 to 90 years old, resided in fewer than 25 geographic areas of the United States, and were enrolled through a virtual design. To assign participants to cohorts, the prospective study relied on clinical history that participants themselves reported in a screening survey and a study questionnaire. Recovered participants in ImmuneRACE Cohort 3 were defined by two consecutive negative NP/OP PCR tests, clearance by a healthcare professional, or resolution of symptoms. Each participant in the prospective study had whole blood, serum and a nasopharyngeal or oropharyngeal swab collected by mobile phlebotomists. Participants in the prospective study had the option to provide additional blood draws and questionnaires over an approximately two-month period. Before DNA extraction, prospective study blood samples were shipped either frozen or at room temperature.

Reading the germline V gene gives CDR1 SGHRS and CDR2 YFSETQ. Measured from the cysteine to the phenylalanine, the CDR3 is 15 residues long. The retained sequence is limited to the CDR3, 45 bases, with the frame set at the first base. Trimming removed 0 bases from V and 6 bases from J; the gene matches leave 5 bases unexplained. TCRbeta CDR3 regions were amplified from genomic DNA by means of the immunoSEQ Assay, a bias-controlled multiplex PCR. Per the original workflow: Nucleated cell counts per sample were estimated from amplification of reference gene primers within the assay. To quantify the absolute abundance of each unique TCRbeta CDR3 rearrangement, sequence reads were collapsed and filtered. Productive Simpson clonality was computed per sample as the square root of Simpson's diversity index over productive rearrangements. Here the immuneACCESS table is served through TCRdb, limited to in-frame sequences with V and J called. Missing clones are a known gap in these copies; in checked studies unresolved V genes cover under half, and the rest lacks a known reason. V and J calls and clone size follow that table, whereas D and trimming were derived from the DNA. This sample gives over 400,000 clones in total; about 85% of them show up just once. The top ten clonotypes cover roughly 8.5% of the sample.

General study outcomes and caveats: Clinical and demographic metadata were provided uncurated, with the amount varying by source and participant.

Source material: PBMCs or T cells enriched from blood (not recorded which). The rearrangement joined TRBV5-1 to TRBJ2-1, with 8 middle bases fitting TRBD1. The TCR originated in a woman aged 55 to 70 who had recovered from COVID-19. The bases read TGCGCCAGCAGCTTGGCGACAGGGGTTAGCAATGAGCAGTTCTTC. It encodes CASSLATGVSNEQFF.